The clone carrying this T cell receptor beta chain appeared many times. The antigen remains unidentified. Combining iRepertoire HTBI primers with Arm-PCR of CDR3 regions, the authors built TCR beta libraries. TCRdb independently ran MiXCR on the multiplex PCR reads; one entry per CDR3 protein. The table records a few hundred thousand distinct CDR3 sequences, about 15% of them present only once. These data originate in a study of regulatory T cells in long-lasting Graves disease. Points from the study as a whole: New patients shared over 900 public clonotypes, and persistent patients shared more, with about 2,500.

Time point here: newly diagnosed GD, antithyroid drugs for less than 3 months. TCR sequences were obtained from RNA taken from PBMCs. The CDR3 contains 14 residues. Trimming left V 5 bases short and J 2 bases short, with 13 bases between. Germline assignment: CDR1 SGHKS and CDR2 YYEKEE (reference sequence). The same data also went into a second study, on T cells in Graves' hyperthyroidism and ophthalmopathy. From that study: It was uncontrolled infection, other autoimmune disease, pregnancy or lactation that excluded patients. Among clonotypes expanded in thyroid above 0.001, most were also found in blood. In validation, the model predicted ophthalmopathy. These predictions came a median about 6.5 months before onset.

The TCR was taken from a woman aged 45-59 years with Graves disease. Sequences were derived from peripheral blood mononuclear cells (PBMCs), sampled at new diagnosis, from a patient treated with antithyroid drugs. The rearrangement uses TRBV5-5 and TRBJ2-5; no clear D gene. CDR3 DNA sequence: TGTGCCAGCAGTTTAACCGCAGGTCAAGAGACCCAGTACTTC. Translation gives CASSLTAGQETQYF.